Following are 13 T cell receptor beta chains from one sample sequenced in a study of T cell responses to AZD1222 COVID-19 vaccine. Clones were sequenced by immunoSEQ multiplex PCR, and TCRdb holds only the in-frame ones, with some missing. The sample has about 180,000 clones; approximately 86% are singletons. Sequencing was performed on peripheral blood, taken on day 0 of AZD1222 vaccination. The source is an adult in good health.

This clone has only a few counts. The V gene is TRBV6-1, the J gene TRBJ1-5, with TRBD1 as a possible D gene (6 bases). This CDR3 has 16 amino acids. Germline V CDR1 and CDR2: MNHNS, SASEGT. V was pared by 2 bases and J by 1 base, with 12 bases between. The CDR3, as DNA: TGTGCCAGCAGTGAAAGGACAGATAGCAGCAATCAGCCCCAGCATTTT. Amino acids: CASSERTDSSNQPQHF.

The chain recombines TRBV11-1 with TRBJ2-2; 9 nucleotides align to TRBD2. This CDR3 comprises 15 residues. From germline, CDR1 is SGHAT and CDR2 FQDESV (reference sequence). J was trimmed by 2 bases and V by 5 bases; bases with no gene match: 3. The chain's CDR3 is CASSPTSGNTGELFF. For the CDR3, the DNA is TGTGCCAGCAGCCCGACTAGCGGAAACACCGGGGAGCTGTTTTTT.

This clone was counted a single time. The CDR3 protein is CAWSVVGWGNQPQHF. DNA for the CDR3: TGTGCCTGGAGTGTTGTAGGATGGGGCAATCAGCCCCAGCATTTT. The V call is TRBV30, the J call TRBJ1-5; D gene uncertain. The CDR3 loop spans 15 amino acids. Looked up from germline, CDR1 is GTSNPN and CDR2 is SVGIG (reference sequence). V was trimmed by 0 bases and J by 2 bases, leaving 11 bases between them.

The genes are TRBV7-9 and TRBJ2-5; D tentatively fits TRBD1 or TRBD2 (5 bases each). The germline CDR1 and CDR2 sequences are SEHNR and FQNEAQ (reference sequence). The ends were cut back, 5 bases at V and 13 bases at J, with 23 bases in the middle. The CDR3 length is 14 residues. This CDR3 reads CASSLGDSPFSRYF. As DNA, the CDR3 is TGTGCCAGCAGCCTGGGGGATAGCCCATTTAGTCGGTACTTC.

About this clone: At one end, the junction sequence differs from germline, possibly due to a read error. CDR3 sequence: CASSITGRGELFF. The CDR3 DNA follows: TGTGCCAGCAGTATCACGGGTAGGGGGGAGCTGTTCTTC. V usage is TRBV12-3 or TRBV12-4 and J usage is TRBJ2-1; D possibly uses TRBD1 or TRBD2 (6 bases each). This CDR3 spans 13 amino acids.

The chain has TRBV5-6 and TRBJ2-3, with TRBD2 identical over 11 bases. CDR1 and CDR2 (germline): SGHDT, YYEEEE. The V and J ends lost 4 bases and 2 bases, in that order; junction bases with no gene match: 6. The CDR3 is made up of 16 amino acids. Here the CDR3 reads CASSPASGRFTDTQYF. The CDR3, as DNA: TGTGCCAGCAGCCCAGCTAGCGGGAGGTTCACAGATACGCAGTATTTT.

This sequence joins TRBV3-1 (or the pseudogene TRBV3-2) and TRBJ2-7, with D unresolved. The CDR3 has 14 residues. Germline-derived CDR1 and CDR2 are LGHDT and YNNKEL (reference sequence). The V gene lost 4 bases and the J gene lost 6 bases, with 16 bases spanning the gap. The CDR3, as DNA: TGTGCCAGCAGCCTCGGACGAGTGATCCTCGAGCAGTACTTC. Encoded protein: CASSLGRVILEQYF.

The genes are TRBV7-9 and TRBJ2-7, with 7 positions matching TRBD2. The V and J ends lost 8 bases and 6 bases, in that order; junction bases with no gene match: 13. The V gene's germline CDR1 is SEHNR and CDR2 FQNEAQ (reference sequence). The CDR3 covers 14 residues. The CDR3 reads CASGSGISSGEQYF. CDR3 nucleotides: TGTGCCAGCGGAAGCGGGATAAGTTCCGGCGAGCAGTACTTC.

This sequence joins TRBV28 and TRBJ1-2; the D is unclear. The germline V gene encodes CDR1 MDHEN and CDR2 SYDVKM. The V end was cut by 4 bases, the J end by 4 bases, with 7 bases between. The CDR3 has 12 amino acids. CDR3 in amino acids: CASSSGPYGYTF. CDR3 in DNA: TGTGCCAGCAGTTCCGGGCCCTATGGCTACACCTTC.

V is TRBV11-2 and J is TRBJ2-7, with 8 nucleotides matching TRBD1. CDR3 length: 16 residues. CDR1 and CDR2 from the germline V gene are SGHAT and FQNNGV. Trimming at V came to 5 bases and at J to 0 bases, leaving 9 bases not matched to a gene. The CDR3: CASSVTGQAASYEQYF. CDR3 sequence (DNA): TGTGCCAGCAGCGTAACGGGACAGGCAGCCTCCTACGAGCAGTACTTC.

The chain recombines TRBV5-1 with TRBJ1-2, with D possibly being TRBD1 (6 bases). This CDR3 has 13 residues. Between the trimmed V and J ends, which lost 4 bases and 6 bases, there was a span of 13 bases. The germline gives CDR1 SGHRS, CDR2 YFSETQ. The CDR3 reads CASSVTGWDGYTF. As DNA, the CDR3 is TGCGCCAGCAGCGTCACAGGGTGGGATGGCTACACCTTC.

The V and J genes are TRBV19 and TRBJ1-2, with D maybe TRBD1 (6 bases). The CDR3 is 13 amino acids. V lost 5 bases to trimming and J lost 4 bases, with 11 bases between them. Germline CDR1 and CDR2: LNHDA and SQIVND (reference sequence). The CDR3 protein is CASSLRGSYGYTF. Written as DNA, the CDR3 is TGTGCCAGTAGTCTCAGGGGCAGCTATGGCTACACCTTC. The entire variable domain, with the rest obtained from reference TRBV19 and TRBJ1-2, is as follows: DGGITQSPKYLFRKEGQNVTLSCEQNLNHDAMYWYRQDPGQGLRLIYYSQIVNDFQKGDIAEGYSVSREKKESFPLTVTSAQKNPTAFYLCASSLRGSYGYTFGSGTRLTVV.

The chain employs TRBV29-1 and TRBJ1-4; 8 positions agree with TRBD1. The CDR3 runs to 12 residues. V lost 7 bases, J lost 5 bases, and 3 bases stayed unmatched. Looked up from germline, CDR1 is SQVTM and CDR2 is ANQGSEA. CDR3 sequence: CSGRQGNEKLFF. CDR3 coding DNA: TGCAGCGGTCGACAGGGGAATGAAAAACTGTTTTTT.